This entry features one T cell receptor beta chain sequence. Its antigen is currently unknown. Researchers reported that TCR beta cDNA libraries carried unique molecular identifiers. TCRdb processed the PCR reads anew with MiXCR; each CDR3 protein has one entry. The profile shows about 430,000 distinct CDR3 sequences, 35% to 45% of them singletons. This CDR3 contains 13 residues. V was cut by 7 bases and J by 6 bases, with 16 bases left in between. Germline V gene sequence: CDR1 SEHNR, CDR2 FQNEAQ (reference sequence). The data derive from a study of post-analysis software for immune sequencing data. The study's findings and limits: Significantly decreased normalized Chao1 diversity was recorded for multiple sclerosis patients relative to controls. About five TRBV segments occurring more often in patients than controls included TRBV5-6, TRBV5-1 and TRBV20-1.

Input material: blood. The rearrangement uses TRBV7-9 and TRBJ2-7; no firm D call. This clonotype was obtained from a girl aged 2-10 years with multiple sclerosis. CDR3 sequence (DNA): TGTGCCAGCACCCAGCCTAACATTTTCGAGCAGTACTTC. Protein product: CASTQPNIFEQYF.